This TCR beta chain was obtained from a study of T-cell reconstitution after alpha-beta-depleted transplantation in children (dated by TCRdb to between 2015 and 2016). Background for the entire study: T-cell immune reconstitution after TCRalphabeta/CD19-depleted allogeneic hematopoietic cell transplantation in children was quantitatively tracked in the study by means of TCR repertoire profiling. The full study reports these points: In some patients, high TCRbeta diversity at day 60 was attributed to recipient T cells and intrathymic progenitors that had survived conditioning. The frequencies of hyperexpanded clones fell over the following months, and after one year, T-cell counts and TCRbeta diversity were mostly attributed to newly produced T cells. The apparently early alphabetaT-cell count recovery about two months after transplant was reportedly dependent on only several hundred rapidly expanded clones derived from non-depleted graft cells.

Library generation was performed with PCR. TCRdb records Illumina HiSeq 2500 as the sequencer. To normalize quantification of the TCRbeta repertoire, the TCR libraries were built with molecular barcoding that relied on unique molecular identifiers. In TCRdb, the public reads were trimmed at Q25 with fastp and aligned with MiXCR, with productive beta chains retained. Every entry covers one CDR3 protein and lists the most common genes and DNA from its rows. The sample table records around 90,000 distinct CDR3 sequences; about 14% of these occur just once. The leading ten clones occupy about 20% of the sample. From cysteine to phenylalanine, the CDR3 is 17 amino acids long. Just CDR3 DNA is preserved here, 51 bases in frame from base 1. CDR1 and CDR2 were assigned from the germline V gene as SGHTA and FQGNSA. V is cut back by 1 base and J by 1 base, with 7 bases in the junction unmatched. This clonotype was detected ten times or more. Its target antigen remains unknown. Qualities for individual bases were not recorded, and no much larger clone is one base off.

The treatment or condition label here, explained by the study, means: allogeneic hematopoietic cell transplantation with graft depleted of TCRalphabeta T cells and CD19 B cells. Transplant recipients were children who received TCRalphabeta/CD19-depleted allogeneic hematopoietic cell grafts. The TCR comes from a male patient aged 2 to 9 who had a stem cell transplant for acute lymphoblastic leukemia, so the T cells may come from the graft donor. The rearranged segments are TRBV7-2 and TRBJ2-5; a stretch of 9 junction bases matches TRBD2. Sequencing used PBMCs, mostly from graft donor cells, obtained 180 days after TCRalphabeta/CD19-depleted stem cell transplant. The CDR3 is CASSLVGLAGTQETQYF. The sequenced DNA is TGTGCCAGCAGCTTAGTGGGCCTAGCGGGGACCCAAGAGACCCAGTACTTC. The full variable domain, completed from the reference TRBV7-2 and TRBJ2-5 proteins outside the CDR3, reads GAGVSQSPSNKVTEKGKDVELRCDPISGHTALYWYRQSLGQGLEFLIYFQGNSAPDKSGLPSDRFSAERTGGSVSTLTIQRTQQEDSAVYLCASSLVGLAGTQETQYFGPGTRLLVL.